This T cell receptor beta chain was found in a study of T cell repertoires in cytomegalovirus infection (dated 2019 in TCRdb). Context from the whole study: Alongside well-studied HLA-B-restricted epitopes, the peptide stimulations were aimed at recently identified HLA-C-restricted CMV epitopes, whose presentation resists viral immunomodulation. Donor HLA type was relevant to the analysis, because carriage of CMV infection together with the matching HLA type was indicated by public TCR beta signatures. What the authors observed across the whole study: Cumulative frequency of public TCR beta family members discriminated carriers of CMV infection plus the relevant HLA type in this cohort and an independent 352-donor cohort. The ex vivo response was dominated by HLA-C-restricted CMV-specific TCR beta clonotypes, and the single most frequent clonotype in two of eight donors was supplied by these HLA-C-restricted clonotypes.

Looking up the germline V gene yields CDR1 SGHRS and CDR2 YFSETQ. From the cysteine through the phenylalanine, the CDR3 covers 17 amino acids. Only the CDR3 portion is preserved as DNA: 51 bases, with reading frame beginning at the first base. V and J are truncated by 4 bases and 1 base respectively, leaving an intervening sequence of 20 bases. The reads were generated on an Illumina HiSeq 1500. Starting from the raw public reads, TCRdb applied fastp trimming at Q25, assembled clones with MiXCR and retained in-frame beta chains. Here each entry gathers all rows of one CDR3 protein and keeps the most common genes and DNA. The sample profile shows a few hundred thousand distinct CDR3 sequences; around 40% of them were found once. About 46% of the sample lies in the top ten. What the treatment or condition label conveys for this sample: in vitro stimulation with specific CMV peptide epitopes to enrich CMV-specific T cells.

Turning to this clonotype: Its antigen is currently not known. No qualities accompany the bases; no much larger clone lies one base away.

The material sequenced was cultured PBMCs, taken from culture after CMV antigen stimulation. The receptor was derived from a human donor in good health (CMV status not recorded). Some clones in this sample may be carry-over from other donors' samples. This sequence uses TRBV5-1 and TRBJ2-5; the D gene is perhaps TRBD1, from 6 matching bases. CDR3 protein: CASSPPTGDFSQETQYF. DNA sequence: TGCGCCAGCAGCCCGCCGACAGGAGATTTTAGCCAAGAGACCCAGTACTTC.